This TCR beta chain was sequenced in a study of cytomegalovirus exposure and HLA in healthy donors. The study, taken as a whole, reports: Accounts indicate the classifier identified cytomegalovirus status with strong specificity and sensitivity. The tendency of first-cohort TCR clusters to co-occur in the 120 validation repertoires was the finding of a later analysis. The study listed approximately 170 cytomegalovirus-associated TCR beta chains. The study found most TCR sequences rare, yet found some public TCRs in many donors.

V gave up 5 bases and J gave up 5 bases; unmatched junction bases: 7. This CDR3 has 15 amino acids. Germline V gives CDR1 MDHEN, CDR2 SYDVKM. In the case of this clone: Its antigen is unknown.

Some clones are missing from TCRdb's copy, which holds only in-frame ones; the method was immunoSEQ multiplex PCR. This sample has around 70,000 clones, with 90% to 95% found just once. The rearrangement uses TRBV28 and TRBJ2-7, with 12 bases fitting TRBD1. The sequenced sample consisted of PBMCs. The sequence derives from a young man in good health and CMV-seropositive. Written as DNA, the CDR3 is TGTGCCAGCAGTGCCGGGACAGGGGGCATCGACGAGCAGTACTTC. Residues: CASSAGTGGIDEQYF.